This T cell receptor (beta chain) was obtained from a study of tumor-infiltrating lymphocytes in primary liver carcinoma (dated by TCRdb to about 2017). Context from the whole study: Of the five patients, three men and two women aged 30 to 69 years, four had hepatocellular carcinoma and one had combined HCC and intrahepatic cholangiocarcinoma. The five patients had tumors staged T1-T3 N0M0, with maximum diameters ranging from roughly 4.2 to 11 cm. Each sample produced about 3.5 to 7.13 million productive TCRbeta reads, and read depth showed no significant difference between tissue types. TCRbeta repertoire sequencing, expression microarrays and whole-exome sequencing were combined in the study across five regions of each liver tumor, with adjacent normal tissue and blood also included. A total of roughly 35 specimens from 5 patients went through TCRbeta repertoire sequencing, namely 25 tumor regions, 5 adjacent noncancerous liver tissues and 5 peripheral blood samples. Technical replicate repertoires showed high reproducibility, with mean shared-clone rates about 0.88 and correlation coefficients above 0.95. Broader findings and caveats from the paper: Because the samples were bulk and unsorted, CD4+ and CD8+ T cell repertoires could not be compared. Because sequencing covered only the TCR beta chain and unpaired alpha chains were not captured, true repertoire diversity is likely underestimated. Only five patients were included in the study, and the authors note that the findings should be validated in a larger study. Consistent with antigen-driven expansion, pairs of tumor regions showed higher repertoire overlap (mean about 35%) than either tumor-adjacent pairs (about 17%) or tumor-blood pairs (around 15%). Compared with blood, tumors had a significantly larger share of the repertoire taken up by the top 250 clones (p = 0.039).

On this clonotype itself: What antigen it recognizes has not been identified. No quality values exist for individual bases; no much larger clone is one base distant.

Measured from the cysteine to the phenylalanine, the CDR3 is 14 residues long. CDR3 DNA only is kept here, 42 bases in frame from base 1. CDR1 is given as SGHAT and CDR2 as FQNNGV, both from the germline V gene. The junction shows trimming of 5 bases on V and 2 bases on J, plus 12 bases between the germline ends. Without any cell sorting, total RNA and DNA were co-extracted from around 18-30 mg of bulk tissue using the AllPrep DNA/RNA mini kit. Surgical resection was performed in China between late 2015 and March 2016 on about five patients with histopathologically diagnosed primary liver carcinoma. Chronic HBV infection was present in the patients, and the patients were treatment-naive at sampling. Fresh tumor and adjacent tissue pieces were bisected, with one half stored in RNAlater at -80 degrees C and the other half sent for histology. Using a constant-region primer and ProtoScript II reverse transcriptase, TCRbeta-specific cDNA was reverse-transcribed from around 520 ng total RNA. Three nested multiplex PCR rounds, following a slightly modified ARM-PCR procedure, were used to build the TCRbeta libraries. The first two PCR rounds used multiplex TRBV1-TRBV30 forward primers with a Cbeta reverse primer, each for about 10 cycles. Sample barcodes and Illumina adapters were added in a final 25-cycle PCR with Deep VentR polymerase. Before sequencing, amplicons between 200 and 500 bp were purified from gel using a QIAquick gel extraction kit. An Illumina HiSeq 2500 was used to sequence the TCRbeta amplicons with 250-bp paired-end reads. Concerning the study's data processing: Reads were quality-trimmed with Trimmomatic v0.33, and paired reads were merged with FLASH v1.2.11 to recover full CDR3 sequences. V, D and J germline segments were assigned to the rearranged TCRbeta sequences using MiGEC v1.2.1b. VDJtools v1.0.0 computed clonotype statistics and Shannon-Wiener diversity indices. To cut down on sampling bias, every analysis after diversity analysis relied on just the 250 most abundant clonotypes from each sample. TCRdb reprocessing: public reads trimmed at Q25 with fastp, clones called with MiXCR, in-frame beta chains kept. Every CDR3 protein is listed once, alongside the most common genes and DNA of its rows. TCRdb's processing, not the study's, gives the V and J calls here. The sample table contains around 80,000 distinct CDR3 sequences; only one count was recorded for roughly two thirds of them. Approximately 26% of the sample belongs to the ten largest clones.

The chain joins TRBV11-2 to TRBJ1-2; the D gene is perhaps TRBD1, from 6 matching bases. Sequenced input: tumor-adjacent normal liver tissue. The receptor comes from a man between 35 and 55 years old with primary liver carcinoma and hepatitis B virus infection. CDR3 sequence: CASSPVDRNYGYTF. DNA sequence: TGTGCCAGCAGCCCAGTCGACAGGAACTATGGCTACACCTTC.